This TCR beta chain was sequenced for a study of T cells in Graves' hyperthyroidism and ophthalmopathy. Study information: Peripheral blood draws took place at initial diagnosis, ahead of any treatment. Points from the study as a whole: Stable hyperthyroidism and ophthalmopathy were separated using 13 V-J signatures.

Diagnoses rested on clinical symptoms, serum thyroxine and TRAb, thyroid ultrasound and orbital computed tomography. The PBMCs were taken from around 9 ml of fresh peripheral blood. It was RNA transcripts that yielded the amplified TCR beta CDR3 regions. HTBI primers were the set used in a first-round RT-PCR of the TCR CDR3. In TCRdb, the multiplex PCR reads were re-called with MiXCR into one record per CDR3 protein. The sample lists about 520,000 distinct CDR3 sequences; roughly 24% were seen once. In germline, CDR1 is DFQATT, CDR2 SNEGSKA (reference sequence). V lost 2 bases and J 0 bases, leaving 7 bases between the germline ends. The CDR3 covers 13 residues. This clonotype was seen repeatedly, ten times or more. The target antigen is unknown.

This chain joins TRBV20-1 and TRBJ2-5; no firm D call. The specimen sequenced was blood. The receptor's source is a woman in her 30s with Graves' ophthalmopathy. The CDR3 loop is CSARPPYQETQYF. The CDR3 DNA reads TGCAGTGCTAGACCCCCCTACCAAGAGACCCAGTACTTC.